Following are 5 T cell receptor beta chains from one sample sequenced in a study of cytomegalovirus exposure and HLA in healthy donors. TCRdb's copy holds only in-frame clones and misses some; the assay was immunoSEQ multiplex PCR. The table lists some 140,000 clones, 70% to 90% of them singletons, with about 6.4% in the top ten. Sequenced material: PBMCs. The receptors derive from a young woman in good health and CMV-seropositive.

The CDR3 DNA reads TGTGCCAGCAGCCAGGACATGGGAGAAAAACTGTTTTTT. Amino acids: CASSQDMGEKLFF. The chain combines TRBV13 with TRBJ1-4, with D perhaps matching TRBD1 (5 bases). This CDR3 contains 13 residues. Germline assignment: CDR1 PRHDT and CDR2 FYEKMQ (reference sequence). The germline V and J ends were trimmed by 5 bases and 8 bases, with 12 bases remaining between them.

J is TRBJ2-1 and V is TRBV5-1; D gene unclear. This CDR3 spans 13 amino acids. V was shortened by 4 bases and J by 8 bases, with 13 bases between the two germline ends. Per germline, CDR1 SGHRS and CDR2 YFSETQ. CDR3 residues: CASSGDITDEQFF. For the CDR3, the DNA is TGCGCCAGCAGCGGTGATATAACGGATGAGCAGTTCTTC.

Worth noting for this clone: The same CDR3 also results from other DNA sequences found in this sample. This chain joins TRBV15 and TRBJ2-5; perhaps TRBD1 as D (5 bases). In germline, CDR1 is LNHNV, CDR2 YYDKDF (reference sequence). Trimming took off 0 bases at V and 2 bases at J, with 7 bases between the two ends. The CDR3 is 14 residues long. The CDR3 loop is CATSRDRGQETQYF. The CDR3 DNA follows: TGTGCCACCAGCAGAGATAGGGGTCAAGAGACCCAGTACTTC.

This chain connects TRBV11-1 to TRBJ1-5; unclear D gene. Germline CDR1 reads SGHAT; CDR2 reads FQDESV (reference sequence). The CDR3 is 15 residues long. V shed 4 bases and J shed 1 base, with 11 bases lying between them. CDR3 region: CASSSLSGSNQPQHF. As DNA, the CDR3 is TGTGCCAGCAGCTCTTTGAGCGGGAGCAATCAGCCCCAGCATTTT.

J is TRBJ1-4 and V is TRBV19; tentatively, D is TRBD1 (5 bases). V lost 3 bases to trimming and J lost 7 bases, with 9 bases between them. The CDR3 totals 13 residues. The germline V gene encodes CDR1 LNHDA and CDR2 SQIVND (reference sequence). The DNA for the CDR3 is TGTGCCAGTAGTATGGGGGGTTCTGAAAAACTGTTTTTT. Protein product: CASSMGGSEKLFF.